A selection of T cell receptor beta chains follows, all from one sample in a study of response to subunit inactivated influenza vaccine. TCRdb recomputed calls from the RT-PCR reads with MiXCR, one row per CDR3 protein. The data show about 180,000 distinct CDR3 sequences, with about 10% seen just once and approximately 10% held by the top ten. The material sequenced was non-naive T cells sorted from PBMCs, taken on the day of vaccination. The receptors come from a man in his fifties or sixties who received an inactivated influenza vaccine. CDR3s include the opening cysteine and the closing phenylalanine or tryptophan. D genes are given only for firm matches. Part of the rows lack a size; the others show once, few, many or a class for expanded clones.

d_call: -
clone_size: many
v_call: TRBV7-9
j_call: TRBJ2-1
cdr3_nt: TGTGCCAGCAGCTTAGCCGTTGAGCAGTTCTTC
cdr3_aa: CASSLAVEQFF

d_call: TRBD1
clone_size: -
v_call: TRBV20-1
j_call: TRBJ2-1
cdr3_nt: TGCAGTGCTAGAGGTTCGGGACAGGGGGCCTACAATGAGCAGTTCTTC
cdr3_aa: CSARGSGQGAYNEQFF

d_call: TRBD1
clone_size: -
v_call: TRBV30
j_call: TRBJ1-5
cdr3_nt: TGTGCCTGGAGTACAGGGGGCGTTCAGCCCCAGCATTTT
cdr3_aa: CAWSTGGVQPQHF

d_call: -
clone_size: -
v_call: TRBV7-2
j_call: TRBJ2-2
cdr3_nt: TGTGCCAGCAGCCCCCGAAAAAACACCGGGGAGCTGTTTTTT
cdr3_aa: CASSPRKNTGELFF

d_call: -
clone_size: few
v_call: TRBV20-1
j_call: TRBJ2-7
cdr3_nt: TGCAGTGCAAGACACGACGAGCAGTACTTC
cdr3_aa: CSARHDEQYF

d_call: -
clone_size: few
v_call: TRBV4-1
j_call: TRBJ1-1
cdr3_nt: TGCGCCAGCAGCCAAGTCCAGTCTGCAGGACTCTCGAACACTGAAGCTTTCTTT
cdr3_aa: CASSQVQSAGLSNTEAFF

d_call: TRBD2
clone_size: many
v_call: TRBV6-1
j_call: TRBJ2-5
cdr3_nt: TGTGCCAGCAGTGAAGCCCCGGGGGGGACCCAGTACTTC
cdr3_aa: CASSEAPGGTQYF

d_call: -
clone_size: few
v_call: TRBV11-2
j_call: TRBJ1-2
cdr3_nt: TGTGCCAGCAGCTTAGGATACCCAGGGAACGGTGGCTACACCTTC
cdr3_aa: CASSLGYPGNGGYTF

d_call: -
clone_size: many
v_call: TRBV12-3/TRBV12-4
j_call: TRBJ2-7
cdr3_nt: TGTGCCAGCAGTTTAGTCCTCGGACCCTATTACCCGCACGAGCAGTACTTC
cdr3_aa: CASSLVLGPYYPHEQYF

d_call: -
clone_size: many
v_call: TRBV20-1
j_call: TRBJ1-5
cdr3_nt: TGCAGTGCTAGGGGAAGCAATCAGCCCCAGCATTTT
cdr3_aa: CSARGSNQPQHF

d_call: -
clone_size: -
v_call: TRBV4-3
j_call: TRBJ2-1
cdr3_nt: TGCGCCAGCAGCCAGGATCTAGCGTTATCCTACAATGAGCAGTTCTTC
cdr3_aa: CASSQDLALSYNEQFF

d_call: -
clone_size: many
v_call: TRBV12-3/TRBV12-4
j_call: TRBJ2-1
cdr3_nt: TGTGCCAGCAGTTTAGCGGGAGGCTACAATGAGCAGTTCTTC
cdr3_aa: CASSLAGGYNEQFF

d_call: -
clone_size: many
v_call: TRBV6-2/TRBV6-3
j_call: TRBJ2-1
cdr3_nt: TGTGCCAGCAGTTACGGGGCGTCTAGGTCCTACAATGAGCAGTTCTTC
cdr3_aa: CASSYGASRSYNEQFF

d_call: -
clone_size: -
v_call: TRBV7-2
j_call: TRBJ2-1
cdr3_nt: TGTGCCAGCAGCTTAGATGCAGGGTCGGGCTACAATGAGCAGTTCTTC
cdr3_aa: CASSLDAGSGYNEQFF

d_call: TRBD1
clone_size: few
v_call: TRBV11-2
j_call: TRBJ2-5
cdr3_nt: TGTGCCAGCAGCTCCGGGACAGCTATTAACCAAGAGACCCAGTACTTC
cdr3_aa: CASSSGTAINQETQYF

d_call: -
clone_size: -
v_call: TRBV20-1
j_call: TRBJ2-4
cdr3_nt: TGCAGTGCTAGTCTGCTGGGGGCCCCAGCCAAAAACATTCAGTACTTC
cdr3_aa: CSASLLGAPAKNIQYF

d_call: TRBD2
clone_size: many
v_call: TRBV7-3
j_call: TRBJ2-3
cdr3_nt: TGTGCCAGCAGTTCTAACGGCCGGGAGGGCCGTAGTACGCAGTATTTT
cdr3_aa: CASSSNGREGRSTQYF

d_call: TRBD1
clone_size: many
v_call: TRBV29-1
j_call: TRBJ1-2
cdr3_nt: TGCAGCGTTGCGACAGGGATGGGAGGCTACACCTTC
cdr3_aa: CSVATGMGGYTF

d_call: TRBD1
clone_size: many
v_call: TRBV20-1
j_call: TRBJ2-1
cdr3_nt: TGCAGTGCTAGAGATATAGGACAGGGTTCCTACAATGAGCAGTTCTTC
cdr3_aa: CSARDIGQGSYNEQFF

d_call: TRBD1
clone_size: -
v_call: TRBV28
j_call: TRBJ2-7
cdr3_nt: TGTGCCAGCAGTCCGACAGGGCTTGAGCAGTACTTC
cdr3_aa: CASSPTGLEQYF

d_call: -
clone_size: few
v_call: TRBV27
j_call: TRBJ2-1
cdr3_nt: TGTGCCAGCAGTCCTTCGACTGCGGGCGATGAGCAGTTCTTC
cdr3_aa: CASSPSTAGDEQFF

d_call: -
clone_size: -
v_call: TRBV4-3
j_call: TRBJ1-1
cdr3_nt: TGCGCCAGCAGCCGCGCGGGGGGAGGGACTGAAGCTTTCTTT
cdr3_aa: CASSRAGGGTEAFF

d_call: -
clone_size: -
v_call: TRBV11-2
j_call: TRBJ2-7
cdr3_nt: TGTGCCAGCAGCTCCTTTCGGAGCTACGAGCAGTACTTC
cdr3_aa: CASSSFRSYEQYF

d_call: -
clone_size: few
v_call: TRBV7-2
j_call: TRBJ2-7
cdr3_nt: TGTGCCAGCAGCTTACGATTTCCCTACGAGCAGTACTTC
cdr3_aa: CASSLRFPYEQYF

d_call: -
clone_size: many
v_call: TRBV28
j_call: TRBJ2-7
cdr3_nt: TGTGCCAGCAGTTTGGCAGGGCCCTACGAGCAGTACTTC
cdr3_aa: CASSLAGPYEQYF

d_call: -
clone_size: few
v_call: TRBV29-1
j_call: TRBJ2-7
cdr3_nt: TGCAGCGTTGAGGGACACCGCCCCTACGAGCAGTACTTC
cdr3_aa: CSVEGHRPYEQYF

d_call: TRBD1
clone_size: -
v_call: TRBV24-1
j_call: TRBJ2-1
cdr3_nt: TGTGCCACCAGTGATTCACAGGGGGCAGTTTACAATGAGCAGTTCTTC
cdr3_aa: CATSDSQGAVYNEQFF

d_call: -
clone_size: few
v_call: TRBV6-1
j_call: TRBJ1-5
cdr3_nt: TGTGCCAGCAGTGGGACGACCCTTAGCAATCAGCCCCAGCATTTT
cdr3_aa: CASSGTTLSNQPQHF

d_call: -
clone_size: few
v_call: TRBV9
j_call: TRBJ2-5
cdr3_nt: TGTGCCAGCAGCGTAGGGGGATGGAGGGCGTCAGAGACCCAGTACTTC
cdr3_aa: CASSVGGWRASETQYF

d_call: -
clone_size: -
v_call: TRBV5-1
j_call: TRBJ2-7
cdr3_nt: TGCGCCAGCAGAGACAACCCCTACGAGCAGTACTTC
cdr3_aa: CASRDNPYEQYF

d_call: TRBD2
clone_size: many
v_call: TRBV29-1
j_call: TRBJ2-1
cdr3_nt: TGCAGCGTAATAACTAGCGGACCTTACAATGAGCAGTTCTTC
cdr3_aa: CSVITSGPYNEQFF

d_call: TRBD1
clone_size: few
v_call: TRBV6-1
j_call: TRBJ2-7
cdr3_nt: TGTGCCAGCAGTCCGCACCCGGACAGGACCTTCTCCTACGAGCAGTACTTC
cdr3_aa: CASSPHPDRTFSYEQYF

d_call: TRBD2
clone_size: -
v_call: TRBV7-2
j_call: TRBJ2-1
cdr3_nt: TGTGCCAGCAGCAGCCGGGGGGGCAATGAGCAGTTCTTC
cdr3_aa: CASSSRGGNEQFF

d_call: -
clone_size: few
v_call: TRBV29-1
j_call: TRBJ2-2
cdr3_nt: TGCAGCGCCAAGGCAGGAGCGGCGACGAACACCGGGGAGCTGTTTTTT
cdr3_aa: CSAKAGAATNTGELFF

d_call: -
clone_size: -
v_call: TRBV29-1
j_call: TRBJ2-7
cdr3_nt: TGCAGCGTTGAAAGCTACGACAGATTGGAGCAGTACTTC
cdr3_aa: CSVESYDRLEQYF

d_call: -
clone_size: few
v_call: TRBV27
j_call: TRBJ1-1
cdr3_nt: TGTGCCAGCCGTGGCCCGGGACAACCCGACACTGAAGCTTTCTTT
cdr3_aa: CASRGPGQPDTEAFF

d_call: -
clone_size: -
v_call: TRBV14
j_call: TRBJ2-2
cdr3_nt: TGTGCCAGCAGTAAGCTGGGGGCCACCGGGGAGCTGTTTTTT
cdr3_aa: CASSKLGATGELFF

d_call: -
clone_size: -
v_call: TRBV6-5
j_call: TRBJ1-1
cdr3_nt: TGTGCCAGCAGTTACAGGAACACTGAAGCTATCTTT
cdr3_aa: CASSYRNTEAIF

d_call: -
clone_size: -
v_call: TRBV2
j_call: TRBJ2-5
cdr3_nt: TGTGCCAGCAGTGTGTGGGGCGGAGAGACCCAGTACTTC
cdr3_aa: CASSVWGGETQYF

d_call: -
clone_size: -
v_call: TRBV24-1
j_call: TRBJ1-2
cdr3_nt: TGTGCCACCAGTGAGACAGGCGCCTATGGCTACACCTTC
cdr3_aa: CATSETGAYGYTF

d_call: TRBD1
clone_size: few
v_call: TRBV7-2
j_call: TRBJ1-2
cdr3_nt: TGTGCCAGCAGCTTAGAAACGTCAGGGGGCTATGGCTACACCTTC
cdr3_aa: CASSLETSGGYGYTF

d_call: -
clone_size: many
v_call: TRBV5-1
j_call: TRBJ2-7
cdr3_nt: TGCGCCAGCAGCTTGCGAGGGGGCTCCTACGAGCAGTACTTC
cdr3_aa: CASSLRGGSYEQYF

d_call: -
clone_size: few
v_call: TRBV20-1
j_call: TRBJ1-2
cdr3_nt: TGCAGTGCTAGTCTCCAGCGGACAGTCGGCTACACCTTC
cdr3_aa: CSASLQRTVGYTF

d_call: TRBD1
clone_size: -
v_call: TRBV6-1
j_call: TRBJ2-2
cdr3_nt: TGTGCCAGCTTAAACCCAACCGGGACAGGGGTCCCCGGGGAGCTGTTTTTT
cdr3_aa: CASLNPTGTGVPGELFF

d_call: -
clone_size: few
v_call: TRBV20-1
j_call: TRBJ1-5
cdr3_nt: TGCAGTGCTAACCGAGGGGCCAGAGATCAGCCCCAGCATTTT
cdr3_aa: CSANRGARDQPQHF

d_call: -
clone_size: -
v_call: TRBV6-2/TRBV6-3
j_call: TRBJ2-7
cdr3_nt: TGTGCCAGCAGTTTGACTAGATGGGACGAGCAGTACTTC
cdr3_aa: CASSLTRWDEQYF

d_call: -
clone_size: -
v_call: TRBV9
j_call: TRBJ2-3
cdr3_nt: TGTGCCAGCAGCGTAGGGGCAGCGAGGGAGGCAGATACGCAGTATTTT
cdr3_aa: CASSVGAAREADTQYF

d_call: TRBD2
clone_size: few
v_call: TRBV6-5
j_call: TRBJ2-1
cdr3_nt: TGTGCCAGCAGTTACTCGAAGCGGGGGGTCTACAATGAGCAGTTCTTC
cdr3_aa: CASSYSKRGVYNEQFF

d_call: TRBD1
clone_size: few
v_call: TRBV5-5
j_call: TRBJ1-6
cdr3_nt: TGTGCCAGCAGCCCGCGGGACAGGGGGCAGGATTCACCCCTCCACTTT
cdr3_aa: CASSPRDRGQDSPLHF

d_call: TRBD2
clone_size: few
v_call: TRBV6-4
j_call: TRBJ2-1
cdr3_nt: TGTGCCAGCAGTGAGGCGGGGCTAGCGGACTACAATGAGCAGTTCTTC
cdr3_aa: CASSEAGLADYNEQFF

d_call: -
clone_size: many
v_call: TRBV9
j_call: TRBJ1-2
cdr3_nt: TGTGCCAGCAGCGTAGGTAATGGCTACACCTTC
cdr3_aa: CASSVGNGYTF

d_call: -
clone_size: many
v_call: TRBV7-2
j_call: TRBJ2-5
cdr3_nt: TGTGCCAGCAGCTTAGTCACGGGAATGGAGACCCAGTACTTC
cdr3_aa: CASSLVTGMETQYF

d_call: TRBD2
clone_size: many
v_call: TRBV11-2
j_call: TRBJ2-7
cdr3_nt: TGTGCCAGCAGCTCACTAGCGGGGGGCCACGAGCAGTACTTC
cdr3_aa: CASSSLAGGHEQYF

d_call: -
clone_size: -
v_call: TRBV12-3/TRBV12-4
j_call: TRBJ1-5
cdr3_nt: TGTGCCAGCAGTCTGACAGGGCCCCAGCATTTT
cdr3_aa: CASSLTGPQHF

d_call: TRBD1
clone_size: many
v_call: TRBV20-1
j_call: TRBJ2-1
cdr3_nt: TGCAGTGCCAACCCTGGACAGGGCGGATCCCGTGAGCAGTTCTTC
cdr3_aa: CSANPGQGGSREQFF

d_call: -
clone_size: few
v_call: TRBV4-2
j_call: TRBJ1-2
cdr3_nt: TGTGCCAGCAGTTCGAGTAATAACTATGGCTACACCTTC
cdr3_aa: CASSSSNNYGYTF

d_call: TRBD1
clone_size: few
v_call: TRBV20-1
j_call: TRBJ2-5
cdr3_nt: TGCAGTGCTAGCGAGGGACAGGGGGTCAACCAAGAGACCCAGTACTTC
cdr3_aa: CSASEGQGVNQETQYF